This T cell receptor beta chain emerged from a study of cytomegalovirus exposure and HLA in healthy donors. To note about this clone: The antigen remains unidentified.

PCR primers comprised 60 Vbeta and 13 Jbeta primers. Using immunoSEQ multiplex PCR, the repertoire was profiled, and TCRdb retains in-frame clones only, with some absent. The sample totals around 44,000 clones. Participants comprised healthy donors of bone marrow. Regarding the study as a whole: Many donors shared some public TCRs, even though most TCR sequences were rare. With later analysis, a missense DCLRE1C variant became linked to TCR beta V- and J-gene trimming.

This CDR3 is built from 17 residues. Germline V gives CDR1 LGHNA, CDR2 YNFKEQ. V lost 0 bases, J lost 5 bases, and 7 bases stayed unmatched. Sequenced material: PBMCs. This chain connects TRBV4-2 to TRBJ1-4, with 9 bases aligning to TRBD1. The sequence was collected from a male donor in good health and CMV-seropositive. The CDR3 DNA follows: TGTGCCAGCAGCCAAGATCAAGCCGGGACAGGGAATGAAAAACTGTTTTTT. It encodes CASSQDQAGTGNEKLFF.